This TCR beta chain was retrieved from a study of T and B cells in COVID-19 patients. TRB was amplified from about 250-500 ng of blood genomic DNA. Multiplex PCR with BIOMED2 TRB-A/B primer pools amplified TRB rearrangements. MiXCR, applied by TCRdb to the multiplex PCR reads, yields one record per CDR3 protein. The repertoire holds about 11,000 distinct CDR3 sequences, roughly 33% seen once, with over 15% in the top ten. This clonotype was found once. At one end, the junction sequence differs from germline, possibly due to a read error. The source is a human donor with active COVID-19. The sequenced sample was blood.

The DNA of the CDR3 is TGTGCCAGCAGCTTAGAGGGGACAGGGTACGGGCAGTACTTC. Residues: CASSLEGTGYGQYF. The chain uses TRBV27 and TRBJ2-7, with TRBD1 identical over 9 bases. Germline V gives CDR1 MNHEY, CDR2 SMNVEV (reference sequence). The CDR3 is made up of 14 amino acids.